The clone carrying this T cell receptor beta chain has just one count. Germline CDR1 reads SGDLS; CDR2 reads YYNGEE. The CDR3 consists of 16 residues. Losses at the gene ends were 1 base for V and 6 bases for J; bases not matched to a gene: 11. The record originates from a study of PD-L1 blockade in urothelial cancer. Study-level background: Men with urothelial cancer arising in the bladder made up most of the roughly 30 patients. Each blood sample yielded a median of about 130,000 T cells. Patients had received 0 to 3 prior chemotherapy regimens.

The study enrolled patients with locally advanced or metastatic urothelial carcinoma. Libraries were prepared by immunoSEQ multiplex PCR; TCRdb keeps only in-frame clonotypes and omits some of them. The sample lists 20,000 to 25,000 clones; 90% were seen once. This clonotype was sampled from a woman aged 60-75 years with urothelial cancer. The chain has TRBV9 and TRBJ2-3; 7 nucleotides match TRBD2. The sample consisted of PBMCs, taken around atezolizumab (anti-PD-L1) treatment. The CDR3 DNA reads as TGTGCCAGCAGCGTAAGTGGGGGGGTGAGGATGGATACGCAGTATTTT. Its protein is CASSVSGGVRMDTQYF.